The rows below give T cell receptor beta chains drawn from one sample of a study of Ad26.COV2.S vaccination and SARS-CoV-2 variants. Libraries were prepared by immunoSEQ multiplex PCR; TCRdb keeps only in-frame clonotypes and omits some of them. The table includes roughly 350,000 clones, about 88% detected once. The sequenced sample was peripheral blood, obtained in a trial of Ad26.COV2.S vaccine versus placebo. The receptors derive from a person between 18 and 60 years old who received the Ad26.COV2.S COVID-19 vaccine or a placebo. Both conserved end residues are trimmed from each CDR3. D genes are given only for firm matches.

CDR3aa	d_gene	v_gene	j_gene
ASRREWDEAF	NA	TRBV7-9	TRBJ1-1
ASGPDSGPYGYT	NA	TRBV4-3	TRBJ1-2
ASSADNYYGYT	NA	TRBV9	TRBJ1-2
ASSERPSEGANVLT	NA	TRBV6-4	TRBJ2-6
ASISPTDTQY	NA	TRBV6-5	TRBJ2-3
ASSSKVANYGYT	NA	TRBV5-1	TRBJ1-2
ASRWSRYHLSYEQY	NA	TRBV7-3	TRBJ2-7
ASSRSGKSYEQY	NA	TRBV19	TRBJ2-7
ASSPGQGHYEQY	TRBD1	TRBV13	TRBJ2-7
ASSPYSYNEQF	NA	TRBV7-3	TRBJ2-1
ATSRDSDNSNQPQH	NA	TRBV15	TRBJ1-5
ASSKWDRGRGYT	TRBD1	TRBV19	TRBJ1-2
ASSLRNSRETQY	NA	TRBV27	TRBJ2-5
ASRGETIGNQPQH	NA	TRBV28	TRBJ1-5
SASSGLAGGSSYNEQF	TRBD2	TRBV20-1	TRBJ2-1
ASPGTARPNFSGNTIY	NA	TRBV21-1	TRBJ1-3
ASFLGGTQH	NA	TRBV6-6	TRBJ1-5
ASSQEILSTGQGKDEQY	TRBD1	TRBV4-3	TRBJ2-7
ASSPTELLREQY	NA	TRBV3-1/TRBV3-2	TRBJ2-7
ASSGTGTYNEQF	TRBD1	TRBV25-1	TRBJ2-1
ASSLGQFYEQY	TRBD1	TRBV7-3	TRBJ2-7
ASSGRGGGGEKLF	NA	TRBV7-2	TRBJ1-4
ASSQERGGSYYNEQF	TRBD2	TRBV4-3	TRBJ2-1
ATSDYKLRLDGSRREKLF	NA	TRBV24-1	TRBJ1-4
ASSPHTRVYEQY	NA	TRBV6-2/TRBV6-3	TRBJ2-7
ASSPRTGAQY	TRBD1	TRBV7-2	TRBJ2-3
ASSPPGRGETQY	NA	TRBV7-2	TRBJ2-5
ASSLSSPRASTDTQY	NA	TRBV28	TRBJ2-3
ASSLGRKTGNTIY	NA	TRBV13	TRBJ1-3
ACYQRSGNTIY	NA	TRBV30	TRBJ1-3
ASSPARGSGNTIY	NA	TRBV18	TRBJ1-3
ASSFPTSGRGYEQF	TRBD2	TRBV28	TRBJ2-1
ASSFEVSWTHTEAF	NA	TRBV7-8	TRBJ1-1
ASSQESSLPSYEQY	NA	TRBV14	TRBJ2-7
ASSLSGGTEAF	NA	TRBV28	TRBJ1-1
AISDPTRLAGVSNEQF	TRBD2	TRBV10-3	TRBJ2-1
ASSIRRGKETQY	TRBD2	TRBV19	TRBJ2-5
ASSSAQGVYNSPLH	NA	TRBV5-1	TRBJ1-6
ASSLKVGAISGGPGELF	TRBD2	TRBV11-3	TRBJ2-2
AISDGTGGMGEKLF	TRBD1	TRBV10-3	TRBJ1-4
ASSSPTEAEAF	NA	TRBV12-3/TRBV12-4	TRBJ1-1
ASGFTGGTDTQY	NA	TRBV12-5	TRBJ2-3
ASSYEGGFNQPQH	NA	TRBV6-2/TRBV6-3	TRBJ1-5
ASSTGQYNEQF	TRBD1	TRBV7-2	TRBJ2-1
ASREGQVFTEAF	TRBD1	TRBV2	TRBJ1-1
ASSPSLRLAGVYEQY	TRBD2	TRBV6-6	TRBJ2-7
ASSPGLANTGELF	TRBD2	TRBV11-1	TRBJ2-2
ASAIASSYNEQF	NA	TRBV12-5	TRBJ2-1
ASGQTGEAF	NA	TRBV2	TRBJ1-1
ASSPGSLSGNTIY	NA	TRBV18	TRBJ1-3
ASSLLGRGPTEAF	NA	TRBV5-5	TRBJ1-1
ASSQVLAGAAFTGELF	TRBD2	TRBV4-3	TRBJ2-2
ASRLQGRTEAF	NA	TRBV28	TRBJ1-1
AISGLTGNEQF	TRBD1	TRBV10-3	TRBJ2-1
ASSPKSSGTSFHEQF	TRBD2	TRBV19	TRBJ2-1
ASSPSGQGAGYEQF	TRBD1	TRBV28	TRBJ2-1
SVTGQLNTEAF	NA	TRBV29-1	TRBJ1-1
ASSLAPSANTGELF	NA	TRBV7-2	TRBJ2-2
ASRSRQTSEAF	NA	TRBV12-3/TRBV12-4	TRBJ1-1